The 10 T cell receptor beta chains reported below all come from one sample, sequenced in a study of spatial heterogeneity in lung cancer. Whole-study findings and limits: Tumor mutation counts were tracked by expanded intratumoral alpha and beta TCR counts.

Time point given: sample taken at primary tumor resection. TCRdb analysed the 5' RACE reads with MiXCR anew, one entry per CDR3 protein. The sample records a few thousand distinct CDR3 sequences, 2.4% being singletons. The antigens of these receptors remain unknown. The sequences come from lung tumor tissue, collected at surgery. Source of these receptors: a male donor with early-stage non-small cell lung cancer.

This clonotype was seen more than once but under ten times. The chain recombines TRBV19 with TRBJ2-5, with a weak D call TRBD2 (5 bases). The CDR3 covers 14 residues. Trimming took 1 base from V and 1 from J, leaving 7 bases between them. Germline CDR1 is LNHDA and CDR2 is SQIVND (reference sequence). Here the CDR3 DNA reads TGTGCCAGTAGTATAGTGGGAGTCCAAGAGACCCAGTACTTC. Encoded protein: CASSIVGVQETQYF.

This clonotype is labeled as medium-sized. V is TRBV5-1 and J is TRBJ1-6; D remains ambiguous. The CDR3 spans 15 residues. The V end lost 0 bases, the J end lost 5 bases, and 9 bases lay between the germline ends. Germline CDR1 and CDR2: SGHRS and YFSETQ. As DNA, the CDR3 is TGCGCCAGCAGCTTGGATCCACGGGATAATTCACCCCTCCACTTT. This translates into CASSLDPRDNSPLHF.

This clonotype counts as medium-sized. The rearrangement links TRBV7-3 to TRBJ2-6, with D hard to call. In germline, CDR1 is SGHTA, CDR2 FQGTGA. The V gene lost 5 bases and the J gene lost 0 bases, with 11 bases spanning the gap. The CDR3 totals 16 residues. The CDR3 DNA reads TGTGCCAGCAGCCCCCTCGGTAGCTCTGGGGCCAACGTCCTGACTTTC. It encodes CASSPLGSSGANVLTF.

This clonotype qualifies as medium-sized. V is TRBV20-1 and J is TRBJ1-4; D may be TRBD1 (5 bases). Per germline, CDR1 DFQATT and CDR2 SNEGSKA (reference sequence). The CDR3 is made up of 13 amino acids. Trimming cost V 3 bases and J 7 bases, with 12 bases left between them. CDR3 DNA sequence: TGCAGTGCTAGCTCTCTGGGGGGTGAAAAACTGTTTTTT. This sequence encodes CSASSLGGEKLFF.

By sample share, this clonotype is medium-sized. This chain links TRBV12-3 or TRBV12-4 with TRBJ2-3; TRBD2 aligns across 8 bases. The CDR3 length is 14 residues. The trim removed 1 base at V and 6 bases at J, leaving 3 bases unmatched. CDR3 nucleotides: TGTGCCAGCAGTTTAGAGGCTAGCGGGGATACGCAGTATTTT. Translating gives CASSLEASGDTQYF.

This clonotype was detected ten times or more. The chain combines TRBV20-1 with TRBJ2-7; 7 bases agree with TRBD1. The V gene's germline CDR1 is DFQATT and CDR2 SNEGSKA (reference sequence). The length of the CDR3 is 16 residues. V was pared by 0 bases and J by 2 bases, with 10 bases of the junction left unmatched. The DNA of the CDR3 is TGCAGTGCTAGAGATGAAACCCGGGACAGTGCCTACGAGCAGTACTTC. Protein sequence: CSARDETRDSAYEQYF.

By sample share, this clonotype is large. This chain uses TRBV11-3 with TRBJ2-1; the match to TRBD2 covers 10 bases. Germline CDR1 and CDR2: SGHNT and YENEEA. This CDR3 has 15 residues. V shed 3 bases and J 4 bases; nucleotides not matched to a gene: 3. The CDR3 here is CASSFGLAAYNEQFF. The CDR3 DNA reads TGTGCCAGCAGCTTTGGACTAGCGGCTTACAATGAGCAGTTCTTC.

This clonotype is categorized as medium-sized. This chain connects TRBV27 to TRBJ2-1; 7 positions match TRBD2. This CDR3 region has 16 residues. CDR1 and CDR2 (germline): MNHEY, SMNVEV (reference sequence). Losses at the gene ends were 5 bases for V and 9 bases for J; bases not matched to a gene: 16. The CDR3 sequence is CASSTAGARASGEQFF. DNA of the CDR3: TGTGCCAGCAGTACCGCGGGAGCAAGGGCTTCCGGTGAGCAGTTCTTC.

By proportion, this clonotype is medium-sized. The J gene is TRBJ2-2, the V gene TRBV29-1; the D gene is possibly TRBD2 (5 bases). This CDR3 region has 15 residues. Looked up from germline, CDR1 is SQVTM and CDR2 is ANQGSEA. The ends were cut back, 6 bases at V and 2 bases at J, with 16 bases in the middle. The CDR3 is CSVLGPSPNTGELFF. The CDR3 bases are TGCAGCGTACTAGGCCCTTCCCCAAACACCGGGGAGCTGTTTTTT.

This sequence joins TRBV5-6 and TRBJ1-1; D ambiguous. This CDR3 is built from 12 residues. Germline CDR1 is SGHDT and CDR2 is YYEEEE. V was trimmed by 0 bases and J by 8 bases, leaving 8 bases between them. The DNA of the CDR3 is TGTGCCAGCAGCTTGGGTATACAGGAAGCTTTCTTT. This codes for CASSLGIQEAFF.